This T cell receptor (beta chain) is drawn from a study of blood T cell repertoires in COVID-19. Whole-study context: Sites in the United States, Italy and Spain provided acute and convalescent COVID-19 samples. T cells, B-cell-depleted T cells, or PBMCs provided the cDNA or gDNA that served as material.

CDR3 length: 17 amino acids. V was clipped by 4 bases and J by 0 bases, with 16 bases between them. Germline lookup yields CDR1 SGHRS and CDR2 YFSETQ. Clones were sequenced by immunoSEQ multiplex PCR, and TCRdb holds only the in-frame ones, with some missing. The table lists 400,000 to 500,000 clones, roughly 88% of them singletons, with roughly 1.9% in the top ten. Input material: PBMCs or T cells enriched from blood (not recorded which). The TCR sequence derives from a woman aged 40 to 49 who had recovered from COVID-19. This chain joins TRBV5-1 and TRBJ1-4; TRBD1 might be the D (6 bases). The CDR3 spells CASSPTQGPATNEKLFF. Written as DNA, the CDR3 is TGCGCCAGCAGCCCGACTCAGGGGCCTGCAACTAATGAAAAACTGTTTTTT.